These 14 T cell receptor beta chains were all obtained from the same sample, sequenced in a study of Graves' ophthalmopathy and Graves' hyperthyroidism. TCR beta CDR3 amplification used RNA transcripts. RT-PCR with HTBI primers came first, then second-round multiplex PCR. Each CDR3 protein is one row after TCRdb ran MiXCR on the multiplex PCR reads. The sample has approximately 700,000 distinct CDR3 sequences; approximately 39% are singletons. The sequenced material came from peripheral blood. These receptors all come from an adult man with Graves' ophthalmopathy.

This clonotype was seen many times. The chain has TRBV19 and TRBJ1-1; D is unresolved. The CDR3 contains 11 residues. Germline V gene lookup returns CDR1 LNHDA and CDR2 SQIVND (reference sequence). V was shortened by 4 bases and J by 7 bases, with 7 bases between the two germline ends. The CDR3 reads CASSTRLEAFF. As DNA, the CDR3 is TGTGCCAGTAGTACCCGGCTTGAAGCTTTCTTT.

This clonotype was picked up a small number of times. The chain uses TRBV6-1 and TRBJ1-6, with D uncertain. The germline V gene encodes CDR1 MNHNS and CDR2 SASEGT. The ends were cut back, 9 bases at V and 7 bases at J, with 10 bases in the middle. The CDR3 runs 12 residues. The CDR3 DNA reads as TGTGCCAGTGTTGTTTGGAATTCACCCCTCCACTTT. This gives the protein CASVVWNSPLHF.

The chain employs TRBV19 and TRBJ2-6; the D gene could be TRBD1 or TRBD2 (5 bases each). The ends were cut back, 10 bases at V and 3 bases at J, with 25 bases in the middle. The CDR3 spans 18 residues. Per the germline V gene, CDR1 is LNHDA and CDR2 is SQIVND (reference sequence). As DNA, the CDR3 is TGTGCCACCTCCGGGGCCCCAGGGAGCCAAGTTGGGGCCAACGTCCTGACTTTC. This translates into CATSGAPGSQVGANVLTF.

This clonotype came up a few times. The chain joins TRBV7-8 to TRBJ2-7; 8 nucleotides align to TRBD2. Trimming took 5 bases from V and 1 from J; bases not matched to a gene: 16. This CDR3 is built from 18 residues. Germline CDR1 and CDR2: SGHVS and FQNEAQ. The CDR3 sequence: CASSISGKGPSGSYEQYF. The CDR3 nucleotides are TGTGCCAGCAGCATTAGCGGGAAAGGCCCCTCAGGGTCCTACGAGCAGTACTTC.

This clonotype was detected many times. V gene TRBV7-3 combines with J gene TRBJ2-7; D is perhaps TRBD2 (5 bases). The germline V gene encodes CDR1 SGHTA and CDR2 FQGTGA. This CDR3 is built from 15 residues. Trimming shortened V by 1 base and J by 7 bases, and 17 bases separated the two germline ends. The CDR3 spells CASSLNPGPSREQYF. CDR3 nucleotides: TGTGCCAGCAGCTTAAATCCCGGGCCTAGCAGGGAGCAGTACTTC.

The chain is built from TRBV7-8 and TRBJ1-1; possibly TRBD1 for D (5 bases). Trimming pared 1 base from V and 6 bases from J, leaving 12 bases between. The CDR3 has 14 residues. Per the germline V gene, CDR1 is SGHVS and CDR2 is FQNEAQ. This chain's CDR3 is CASSLVGDWAEAFF. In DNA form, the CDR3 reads TGTGCCAGCAGCTTAGTAGGGGATTGGGCTGAAGCTTTCTTT. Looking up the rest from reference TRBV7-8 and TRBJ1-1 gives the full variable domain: GAGVSQSPRYKVAKRGQDVALRCDPISGHVSLFWYQQALGQGPEFLTYFQNEAQLDKSGLPSDRFFAERPEGSVSTLKIQRTQQEDSAVYLCASSLVGDWAEAFFGQGTRLTVV.

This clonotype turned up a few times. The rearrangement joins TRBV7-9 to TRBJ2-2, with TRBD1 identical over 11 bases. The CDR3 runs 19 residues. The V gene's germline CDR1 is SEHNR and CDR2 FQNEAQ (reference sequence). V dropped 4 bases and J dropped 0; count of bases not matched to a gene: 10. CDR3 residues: CASSSPGTGGLANTGELFF. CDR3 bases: TGTGCCAGCAGCTCCCCGGGGACAGGGGGGCTCGCGAACACCGGGGAGCTGTTTTTT.

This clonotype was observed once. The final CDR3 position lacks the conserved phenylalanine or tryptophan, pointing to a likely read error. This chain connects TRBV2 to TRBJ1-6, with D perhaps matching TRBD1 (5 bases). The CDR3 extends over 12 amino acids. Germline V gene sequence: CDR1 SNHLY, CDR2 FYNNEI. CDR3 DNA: TGTGCCAGCAGTCCAGGGAATTTACCCCTCCACGTT. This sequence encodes CASSPGNLPLHV.

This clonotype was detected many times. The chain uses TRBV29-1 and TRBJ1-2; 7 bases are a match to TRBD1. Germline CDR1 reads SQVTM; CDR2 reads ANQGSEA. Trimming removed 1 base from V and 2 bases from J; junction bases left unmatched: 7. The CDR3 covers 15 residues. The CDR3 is CSVEGQGETNYGYTF. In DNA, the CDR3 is TGCAGCGTTGAAGGTCAGGGGGAAACGAACTATGGCTACACCTTC.

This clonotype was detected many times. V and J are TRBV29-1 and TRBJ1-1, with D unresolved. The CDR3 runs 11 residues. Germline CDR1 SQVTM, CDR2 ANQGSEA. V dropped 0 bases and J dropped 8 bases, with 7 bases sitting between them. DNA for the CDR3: TGCAGCGTTGAAGATCGCAGGGAAGCTTTCTTT. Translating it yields CSVEDRREAFF.

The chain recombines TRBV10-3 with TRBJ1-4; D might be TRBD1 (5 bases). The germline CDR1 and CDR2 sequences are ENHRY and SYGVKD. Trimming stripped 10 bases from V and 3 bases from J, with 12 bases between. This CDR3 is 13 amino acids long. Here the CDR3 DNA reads TGTGCCAGCATTCGGGGGTCTAATGAAAAACTGTTTTTT. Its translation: CASIRGSNEKLFF.

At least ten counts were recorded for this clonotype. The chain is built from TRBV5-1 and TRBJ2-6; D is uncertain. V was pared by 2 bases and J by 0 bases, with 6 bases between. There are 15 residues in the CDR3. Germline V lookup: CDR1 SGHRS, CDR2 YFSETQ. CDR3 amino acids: CASSFDHSGANVLTF. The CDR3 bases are TGCGCCAGCAGCTTTGACCACTCTGGGGCCAACGTCCTGACTTTC.

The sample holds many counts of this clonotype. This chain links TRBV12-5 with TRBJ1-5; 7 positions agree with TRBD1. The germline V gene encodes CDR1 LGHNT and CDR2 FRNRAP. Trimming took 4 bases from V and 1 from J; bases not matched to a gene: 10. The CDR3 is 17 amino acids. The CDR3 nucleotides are TGTGCTAGTGGTTCGACTACCTCGACAGGGAGCAATCAGCCCCAGCATTTT. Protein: CASGSTTSTGSNQPQHF. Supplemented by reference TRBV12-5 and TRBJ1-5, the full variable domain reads DARVTQTPRHKVTEMGQEVTMRCQPILGHNTVFWYRQTMMQGLELLAYFRNRAPLDDSGMPKDRFSAEMPDATLATLKIQPSEPRDSAVYFCASGSTTSTGSNQPQHFGDGTRLSIL.

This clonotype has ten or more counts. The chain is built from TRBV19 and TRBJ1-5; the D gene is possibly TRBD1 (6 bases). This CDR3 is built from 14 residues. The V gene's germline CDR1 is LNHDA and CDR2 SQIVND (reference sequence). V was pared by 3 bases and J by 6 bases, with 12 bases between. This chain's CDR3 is CASSIQGGVQPQHF. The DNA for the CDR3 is TGTGCCAGTAGTATTCAAGGGGGTGTTCAGCCCCAGCATTTT.